This T cell receptor (beta chain) came from a study of shared clonotypes between healthy human individuals. The assay used deep level. Some clones are missing from TCRdb's copy, which holds only in-frame ones; the method was immunoSEQ multiplex PCR. The repertoire consists of 2 million to 3 million clones, with under 95% occurring once and the leading ten covering roughly 0.39%. This clonotype originated in a man between 18 and 29 years old in good health. Some clones in this sample may be carry-over from other donors' samples. The sample was naive CD4+ T cells from PBMCs. The subset: CD45RA+ positively selected.

CDR3 nucleotides: TGTGCCAGCAATCCAAGGGGGGAATCCCGCGAGCAGTACTTC. It codes for CASNPRGESREQYF. V and J are TRBV25-1 and TRBJ2-7, with D perhaps assigned TRBD1 or TRBD2 (6 bases each). The CDR3 covers 14 residues. Looked up from germline, CDR1 is MGHDK and CDR2 is SYGVNS. The germline V and J ends were trimmed by 7 bases and 6 bases, with 19 bases remaining between them.